These 20 T cell receptor beta chains share one sample of origin, sequenced in a study of patients and donors after allogeneic stem cell transplantation. MiXCR, run by TCRdb on the RT-PCR reads, gives a single entry per CDR3 protein. This table has 8,000 to 10,000 distinct CDR3 sequences, roughly 6.4% appearing once. Sequenced input: blood, either unsorted or a sorted T cell fraction (not recorded which). Receptors were obtained from a human donor who was either an allogeneic HSCT recipient or a stem cell or donor lymphocyte infusion donor (not recorded which). It is not recorded whose cells these are; they may come from a transplant donor.

This clonotype came up many times. The V and J genes are TRBV20-1 and TRBJ1-5, with 9 bases matching TRBD1. This CDR3 contains 15 residues. V dropped 6 bases and J dropped 5; count of bases not matched to a gene: 11. The germline V gene encodes CDR1 DFQATT and CDR2 SNEGSKA (reference sequence). The CDR3 here is CSARTGGLGYQPQHF. The CDR3 bases are TGCAGTGCCCGCACAGGGGGCCTCGGCTATCAGCCCCAGCATTTT.

There are many counts of this clonotype. V gene TRBV5-1 combines with J gene TRBJ2-2; no clear D. CDR3 length: 16 residues. Deletions cut 0 bases from V and 0 bases from J, with 9 bases between. Germline assignment: CDR1 SGHRS and CDR2 YFSETQ. The CDR3 nucleotides read TGCGCCAGCAGCTTGGGGTGGACCACGAACACCGGGGAGCTGTTTTTT. Translation gives CASSLGWTTNTGELFF.

This clonotype was detected many times. The rearrangement uses TRBV6-2 or TRBV6-3 and TRBJ2-1; 10 positions match TRBD2. V lost 8 bases, J lost 9 bases, and 7 bases stayed unmatched. Germline loops: CDR1 MNHEY, CDR2 SVGEGT. The CDR3 is made up of 13 amino acids. The CDR3 DNA follows: TGTGCCAGCTCGCTAGCGGGAGCAGGTGAGCAGTTCTTC. The encoded protein is CASSLAGAGEQFF.

This clonotype was recorded many times. The V gene is TRBV12-3 or TRBV12-4, the J gene TRBJ1-1; maybe TRBD1 (5 bases). This CDR3 has 14 amino acids. Trimming cost V 6 bases and J 1 base, with 12 bases left between them. CDR3 nucleotide sequence: TGTGCCAGCAGGAGGGACGGGGAGAACACTGAAGCTTTCTTT. Residues: CASRRDGENTEAFF.

V gene TRBV6-2 or TRBV6-3 combines with J gene TRBJ2-7; D ambiguous. The germline V gene encodes CDR1 MNHEY and CDR2 SVGEGT. The ends were cut back, 4 bases at V and 1 base at J, with 11 bases in the middle. There are 14 residues in the CDR3. Here the CDR3 reads CASSWVGLSYEQYF. The CDR3 DNA is TGTGCCAGCAGTTGGGTGGGATTGTCCTACGAGCAGTACTTC.

This clonotype was seen ten or more times. A junction end diverges from the germline sequence, so it may reflect a read error. J is TRBJ2-3 and V is TRBV7-7; no definite D call. CDR1 SSHAT and CDR2 FNYEAQ come from the germline V gene (reference sequence). This CDR3 contains 13 residues. CDR3 sequence: CASSLDSTDTQYF. In nucleotides, the CDR3 is TGTGCTAGCAGCTTAGACAGCACAGATACGCAGTATTTT.

By its share, this clonotype is medium-sized. The chain recombines TRBV5-1 with TRBJ1-3; possibly TRBD1 for D (5 bases). The germline V and J ends were trimmed by 0 bases and 2 bases, with 12 bases remaining between them. Germline V gene sequence: CDR1 SGHRS, CDR2 YFSETQ. The CDR3 has 16 amino acids. CDR3 nucleotide sequence: TGCGCCAGCAGCTTGGAATATCGGGGCCCTGGAAACACCATATATTTT. It is translated as CASSLEYRGPGNTIYF.

The chain combines TRBV7-6 with TRBJ2-5, with TRBD1 as a possible D gene (5 bases). The germline gives CDR1 SGHVS, CDR2 FNYEAQ. V was clipped by 2 bases and J by 3 bases, with 13 bases between them. The CDR3 is made up of 15 amino acids. The CDR3 nucleotides read TGTGCCAGCAGCTTACCATCAGGGCTAGAAGAGACCCAGTACTTC. Translated, it gives CASSLPSGLEETQYF.

The rearrangement joins TRBV10-1 to TRBJ2-1, with 9 positions matching TRBD2. Unmatched junction bases numbered 12, after V lost 8 bases and J lost 7 bases. CDR3 length: 15 residues. CDR1 is WNHNN and CDR2 is SYGVQD in the germline V gene (reference sequence). CDR3 loop: CASGRRGGRGNEQFF. CDR3 nucleotide sequence: TGCGCCAGCGGACGCCGGGGCGGGAGGGGGAATGAGCAGTTCTTC.

Many counts were recorded for this clonotype. The J gene is TRBJ1-4, the V gene TRBV5-6; perhaps TRBD1 as D (6 bases). This CDR3 is 12 amino acids long. V lost 1 base and J 13 bases, leaving 11 bases between the germline ends. Germline CDR1 is SGHDT and CDR2 is YYEEEE. CDR3 residues: CASSLSGARLFF. The CDR3 coding sequence is TGTGCCAGCAGCTTGTCAGGGGCTCGACTGTTTTTT.

This clonotype was detected many times. J is TRBJ1-1 and V is TRBV28; TRBD1 is a possible D gene (5 bases). Trimming stripped 8 bases from V and 5 bases from J, with 18 bases between. This CDR3 has 14 residues. Germline CDR1 is MDHEN and CDR2 is SYDVKM. The CDR3 region has the DNA TGTGCCAGCGGGGCTCCACCCGGAGGAACTGAAGCTTTCTTT. Translation: CASGAPPGGTEAFF.

This clonotype appeared a few times. The chain joins TRBV24-1 to TRBJ2-7; a possible D gene is TRBD2 (6 bases). With 9 bases removed from V and 2 bases from J, the gap between germline ends came to 16 bases. Germline V lookup: CDR1 KGHDR, CDR2 SFDVKD. This CDR3 has 14 amino acids. In nucleotides, the CDR3 is TGTGCCACCCACCAGAGGAGGGCCGCCTACGAGCAGTACTTC. The encoded protein is CATHQRRAAYEQYF.

The rearrangement joins TRBV10-3 to TRBJ2-2; D ambiguous. The CDR3 extends over 13 amino acids. Deletions cut 0 bases from V and 6 bases from J, with 5 bases between. Germline CDR1 is ENHRY and CDR2 is SYGVKD. CDR3 nucleotide sequence: TGTGCCATCAGTGAGTCCGGCGCCGGGGAGCTGTTTTTT. Translated: CAISESGAGELFF.

The chain combines TRBV5-4 with TRBJ2-7; D possibly matches TRBD1 or TRBD2 (5 bases each). The CDR3 runs to 15 residues. CDR1 and CDR2 from the germline V gene are SGHNT and YYREEE (reference sequence). V was cut by 3 bases and J by 7 bases, with 20 bases left in between. In DNA form, the CDR3 reads TGTGCCAGCAGCTGGGGGATCGATTCTAGTTGGGAGCAGTACTTC. Amino acid sequence: CASSWGIDSSWEQYF.

This clonotype was recorded at least ten times. A much larger clone is a single base away; this may be a read error. This chain connects TRBV7-2 to TRBJ1-2; D might be TRBD1 (5 bases). Germline CDR1 reads SGHTA; CDR2 reads FQGNSA. V was shortened by 3 bases and J by 2 bases, with 13 bases between the two germline ends. The CDR3 runs to 15 residues. This CDR3 is CASSFERQTNYGYTF. The CDR3 DNA reads TGTGCCAGCAGCTTCGAAAGACAGACCAACTATGGCTACACCTTC.

This clonotype has a count of ten or more. This chain links TRBV4-3 with TRBJ2-3; D gene unclear. This CDR3 has 15 residues. V lost 0 bases, J lost 5 bases, and 12 bases lay in between. Germline CDR1 is LGHNA and CDR2 is YSLEER. The CDR3 loop reads CASSQEGYWGDTQYF. CDR3 coding DNA: TGCGCCAGCAGCCAAGAAGGTTACTGGGGAGATACGCAGTATTTT.

This rearrangement joins TRBV4-1 to TRBJ2-3; no definite D call. Germline CDR1 MGHRA, CDR2 YSYEKL. The CDR3 runs to 15 residues. Deletions cut 5 bases from V and 2 bases from J, with 14 bases between. Written as DNA, the CDR3 is TGCGCCAGCAGCAGCCCCCACGAATCCACAGATACGCAGTATTTT. Translating gives CASSSPHESTDTQYF.

This clonotype is labeled medium-sized. This rearrangement joins TRBV15 to TRBJ1-1; D call uncertain. CDR3 length: 13 residues. Per germline, CDR1 LNHNV and CDR2 YYDKDF (reference sequence). The V end lost 1 base, the J end lost 1 base, and 4 bases lay between the germline ends. Here the CDR3 DNA reads TGTGCCACCAGCAGAGGTCGGAACACTGAAGCTTTCTTT. It is translated as CATSRGRNTEAFF.

The table lists this clonotype with many counts. The chain carries TRBV21-1 and TRBJ2-1; the table's D call, TRBD1, has no DNA check behind it. TRBV21-1 represents a pseudogene. The CDR3 runs 14 residues. The CDR3 DNA reads TGTGCCAGCAGCGACAGGGAAGCCTACAATGAGCAGTTCTTC. It encodes CASSDREAYNEQFF.

Ten or more counts support this clonotype. The chain employs TRBV3-1 and TRBJ2-3; D is uncertain. The CDR3 is 13 residues long. V was cut by 4 bases and J by 2 bases, with 7 bases left in between. The germline V gene has CDR1 LGHDT and CDR2 YNNKEL (reference sequence). CDR3 protein: CASSRGYTDTQYF. CDR3 in DNA: TGTGCCAGCAGCCGCGGCTACACAGATACGCAGTATTTT.